This T cell receptor beta chain came from a study of vaccination and CD4 T cells after COVID-19. Study-level information: Sampling occurred at day 14 and days 161 to 241 post-vaccination in three convalescent patients. Study-level results: There were relatively few convalescent patients studied, and there were no early post-infection timepoints.

This clonotype was detected only a few times. The target antigen is unknown. V gave up 9 bases and J gave up 0 bases, with 6 bases separating them. This CDR3 has 12 amino acids. CDR1 is SGHTA, CDR2 FQGNSA, per germline. Using its own MiXCR run on the PCR reads, TCRdb lists one record per CDR3 protein. This sample yields 35,000 to 45,000 distinct CDR3 sequences, of which 36% are seen a single time; about 5.3% belongs to the top ten. Time point here: late sampling 161 to 241 days after vaccination in a few convalescent patients. The source was CD4+ T cells from blood, collected about 7 months after SARS-CoV-2 vaccination. The chain is built from TRBV7-2 and TRBJ2-1; D tentatively reads TRBD1 or TRBD2 (5 bases each). The receptor comes from a human donor who had recovered from COVID-19. The CDR3 DNA sequence: TGTGCCAGTGGGGGCTCCTACAATGAGCAGTTCTTC. Protein sequence: CASGGSYNEQFF.